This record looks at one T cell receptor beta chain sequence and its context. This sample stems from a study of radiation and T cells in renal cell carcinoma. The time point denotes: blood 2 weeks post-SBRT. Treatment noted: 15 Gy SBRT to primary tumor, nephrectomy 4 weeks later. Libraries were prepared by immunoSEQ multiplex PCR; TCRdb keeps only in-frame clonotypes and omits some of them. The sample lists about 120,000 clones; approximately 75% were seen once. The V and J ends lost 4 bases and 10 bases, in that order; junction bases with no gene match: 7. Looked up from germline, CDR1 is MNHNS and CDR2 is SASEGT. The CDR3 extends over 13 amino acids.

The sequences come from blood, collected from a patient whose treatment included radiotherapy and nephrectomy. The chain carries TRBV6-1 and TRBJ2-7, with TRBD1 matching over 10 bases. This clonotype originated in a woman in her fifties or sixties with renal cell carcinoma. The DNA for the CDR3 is TGTGCCAGCAGTGCCCGGACAGGGGGGCCTCAGTACTTC. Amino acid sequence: CASSARTGGPQYF.